The source of this T cell receptor beta chain is a study of cytomegalovirus exposure and HLA in healthy donors. Study-level information: Earlier work reported 110 million or so unique TCR beta sequences from approximately 180 million T cells.

Study findings and constraints: Follow-up analysis found HLA locus-dependent TCR association rates, highest for DRB1 and lowest for HLA-C.

This CDR3 is 16 amino acids long. V lost 7 bases and J 2 bases, leaving 18 bases between the germline ends. Per germline, CDR1 GTSNPN and CDR2 SVGIG (reference sequence). A word on this clone: Its matching antigen is unknown.

Both 60 Vbeta primers and 13 Jbeta primers went into the PCR. Data came from immunoSEQ multiplex PCR; TCRdb stores just in-frame clones and leaves some out. The sample has roughly 130,000 clones, 80% seen once. This chain connects TRBV30 to TRBJ1-6, with D possibly being TRBD1 (6 bases). The sequencing sample was made of PBMCs. This clonotype was sampled from a male donor in good health and CMV-seronegative. The CDR3 region is CAYTGFEKTYNSPLHF. CDR3 nucleotides: TGTGCCTATACAGGGTTCGAAAAAACCTATAATTCACCCCTCCACTTT.